Ten or more counts support the clone carrying this T cell receptor beta chain. No antigen is known for it. The data were obtained in a study of early T cells in non-severe SARS-CoV-2 infection. At the level of the study: The sequenced material was bulk RNA from unsorted whole blood, and its chains were unpaired.

J gave up 5 bases and V 6 bases, and 3 bases lay outside the gene matches. This CDR3 has 14 amino acids. CDR1 is MNHEY and CDR2 is SVGAGI in the germline V gene. Study results and limitations: Matching results from VDJdb favored anti-spike CD8 responses, leaving private and CD4 specificities undetected.

In the library, individual cDNA molecules carried attached unique molecular identifiers. TCRdb analysed the 5' RACE reads with MiXCR anew, one entry per CDR3 protein. The sample lists 45,000 to 50,000 distinct CDR3 sequences, 5.6% seen once, with around 4.3% in the top ten. This clonotype was sampled from an adult who was a healthcare worker with PCR-confirmed SARS-CoV-2 infection or an uninfected control (not recorded which). V gene TRBV6-5 combines with J gene TRBJ1-5, with TRBD1 identical over 11 bases. Sequenced input: whole blood. CDR3 DNA sequence: TGTGCCAGCAGGGAGGACAGGGGGCATCAGCCCCAGCATTTT. Encoded protein: CASREDRGHQPQHF.